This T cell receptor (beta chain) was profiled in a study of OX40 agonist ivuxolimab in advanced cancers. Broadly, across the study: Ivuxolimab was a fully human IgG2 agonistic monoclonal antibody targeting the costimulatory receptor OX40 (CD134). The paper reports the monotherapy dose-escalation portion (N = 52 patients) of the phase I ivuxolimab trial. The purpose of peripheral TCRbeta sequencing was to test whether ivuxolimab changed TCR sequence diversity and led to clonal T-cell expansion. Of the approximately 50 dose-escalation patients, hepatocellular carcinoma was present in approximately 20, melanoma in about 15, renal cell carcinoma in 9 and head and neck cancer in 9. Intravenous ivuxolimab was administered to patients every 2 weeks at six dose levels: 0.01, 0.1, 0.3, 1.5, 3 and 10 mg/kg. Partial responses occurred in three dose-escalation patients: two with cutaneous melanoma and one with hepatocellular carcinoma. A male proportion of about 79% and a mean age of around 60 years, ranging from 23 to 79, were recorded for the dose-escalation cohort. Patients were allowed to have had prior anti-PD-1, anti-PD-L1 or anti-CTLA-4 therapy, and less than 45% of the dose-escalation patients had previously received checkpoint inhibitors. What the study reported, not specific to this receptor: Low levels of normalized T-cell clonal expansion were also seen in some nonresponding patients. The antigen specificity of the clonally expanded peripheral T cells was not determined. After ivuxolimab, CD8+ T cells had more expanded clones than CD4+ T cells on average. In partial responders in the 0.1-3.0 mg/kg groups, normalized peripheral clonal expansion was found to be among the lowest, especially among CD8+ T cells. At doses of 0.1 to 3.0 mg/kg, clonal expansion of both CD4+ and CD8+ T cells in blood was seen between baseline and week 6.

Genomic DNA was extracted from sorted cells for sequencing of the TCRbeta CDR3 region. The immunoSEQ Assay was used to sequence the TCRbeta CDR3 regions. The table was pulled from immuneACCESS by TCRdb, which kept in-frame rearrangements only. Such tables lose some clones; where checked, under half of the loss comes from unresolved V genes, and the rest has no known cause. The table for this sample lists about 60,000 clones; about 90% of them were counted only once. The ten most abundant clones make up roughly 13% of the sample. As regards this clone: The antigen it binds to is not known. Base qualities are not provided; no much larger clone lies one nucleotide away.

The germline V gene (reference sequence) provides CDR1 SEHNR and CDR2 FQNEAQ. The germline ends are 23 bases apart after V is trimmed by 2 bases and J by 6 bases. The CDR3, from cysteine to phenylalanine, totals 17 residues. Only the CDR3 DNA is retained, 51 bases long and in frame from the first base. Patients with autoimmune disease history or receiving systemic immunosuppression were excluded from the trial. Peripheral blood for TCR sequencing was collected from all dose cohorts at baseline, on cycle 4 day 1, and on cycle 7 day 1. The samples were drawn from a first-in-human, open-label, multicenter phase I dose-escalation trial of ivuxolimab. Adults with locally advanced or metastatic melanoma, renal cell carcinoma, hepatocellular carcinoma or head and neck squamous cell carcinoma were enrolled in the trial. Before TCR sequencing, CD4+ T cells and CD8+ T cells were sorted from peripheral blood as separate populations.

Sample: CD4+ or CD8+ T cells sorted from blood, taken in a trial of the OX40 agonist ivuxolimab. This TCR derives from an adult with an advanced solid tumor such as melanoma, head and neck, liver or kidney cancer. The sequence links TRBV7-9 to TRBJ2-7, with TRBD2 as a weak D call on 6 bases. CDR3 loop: CASSLPNSGREFAEQYF. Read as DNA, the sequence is TGTGCCAGCAGCTTACCCAATTCGGGCCGGGAGTTCGCCGAGCAGTACTTC.